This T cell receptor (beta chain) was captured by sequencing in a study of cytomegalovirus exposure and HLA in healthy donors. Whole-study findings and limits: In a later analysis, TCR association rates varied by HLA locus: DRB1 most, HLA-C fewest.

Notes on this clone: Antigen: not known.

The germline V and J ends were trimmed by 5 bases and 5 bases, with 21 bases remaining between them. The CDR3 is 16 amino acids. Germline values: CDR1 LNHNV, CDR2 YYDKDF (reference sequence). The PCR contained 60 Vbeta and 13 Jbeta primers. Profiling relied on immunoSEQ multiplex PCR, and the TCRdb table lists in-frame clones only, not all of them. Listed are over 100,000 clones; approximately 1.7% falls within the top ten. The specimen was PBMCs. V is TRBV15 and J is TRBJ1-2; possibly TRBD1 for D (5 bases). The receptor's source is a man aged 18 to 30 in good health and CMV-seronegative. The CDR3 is CATSEEIRGTSYGYTF. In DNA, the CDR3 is TGTGCCACCAGCGAAGAGATTCGGGGGACGTCTTATGGCTACACCTTC.